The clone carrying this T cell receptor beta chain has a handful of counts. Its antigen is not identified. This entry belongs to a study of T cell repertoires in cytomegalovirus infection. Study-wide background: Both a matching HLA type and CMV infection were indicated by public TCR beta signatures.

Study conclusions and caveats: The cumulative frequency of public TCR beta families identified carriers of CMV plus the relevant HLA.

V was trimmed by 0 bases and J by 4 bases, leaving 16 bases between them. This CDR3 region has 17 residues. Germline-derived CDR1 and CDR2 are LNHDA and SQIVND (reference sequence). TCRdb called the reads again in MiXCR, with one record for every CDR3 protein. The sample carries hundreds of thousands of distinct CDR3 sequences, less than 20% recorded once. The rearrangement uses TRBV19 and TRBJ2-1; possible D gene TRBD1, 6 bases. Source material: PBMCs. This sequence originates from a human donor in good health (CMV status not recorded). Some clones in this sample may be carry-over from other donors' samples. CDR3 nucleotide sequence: TGTGCCAGTAGTATAGAGGCCTTCGGGACAAAGTACAATGAGCAGTTCTTC. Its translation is CASSIEAFGTKYNEQFF.